The T cell receptor (beta chain) under discussion was sequenced for a study of long-term antiretroviral therapy in people with HIV. Study-wide results and caveats: Controls exceeded HIV repertoires in CDR3 length range.

Every one of the participants with HIV received treatment in the United States. Cryopreserved PBMC, at roughly 0.85-11 million per sample, were present before DNA extraction. Researchers report immunoSEQ v3.0 was run at survey level. A per-sample goal of roughly 40,000-50,000 T-cell genomes was targeted by sequencing. Data came from immunoSEQ multiplex PCR; TCRdb stores just in-frame clones and leaves some out. The sample has 16,000 or so clones, about 95% seen once; the top ten hold roughly 1.3%. As concerns this clone: Its antigen is unknown.

Trimming took 4 bases from V and 5 from J, leaving 14 bases between them. The CDR3 is made up of 14 amino acids. Germline V gives CDR1 LNHDA, CDR2 SQIVND (reference sequence). The rearrangement links TRBV19 to TRBJ1-2, with D unresolved. The material was unsorted PBMCs, obtained 10 to 13 years after starting antiretroviral therapy. This clonotype was sampled from a man aged 30 to 45 with HIV. CDR3 nucleotides: TGTGCCAGTAGTACTCAGATATCGGGGTATGGCTACACCTTC. It codes for CASSTQISGYGYTF.